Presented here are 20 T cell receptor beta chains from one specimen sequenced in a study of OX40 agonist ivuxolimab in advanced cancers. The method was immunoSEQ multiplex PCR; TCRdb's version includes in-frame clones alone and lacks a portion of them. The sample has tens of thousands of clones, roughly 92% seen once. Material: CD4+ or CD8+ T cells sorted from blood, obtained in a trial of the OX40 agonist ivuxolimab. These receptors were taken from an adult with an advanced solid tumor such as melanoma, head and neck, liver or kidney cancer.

The CDR3 here is CASSQLAGWEQYF. The CDR3 DNA reads as TGCGCCAGCAGCCAACTAGCGGGGTGGGAGCAGTACTTC. The V and J genes are TRBV4-1 and TRBJ2-7, with 9 bases aligning to TRBD2. The V segment lost 2 bases and the J segment 7 bases; nucleotides outside the gene matches: 3. Germline loops: CDR1 MGHRA, CDR2 YSYEKL. The CDR3 is 13 amino acids.

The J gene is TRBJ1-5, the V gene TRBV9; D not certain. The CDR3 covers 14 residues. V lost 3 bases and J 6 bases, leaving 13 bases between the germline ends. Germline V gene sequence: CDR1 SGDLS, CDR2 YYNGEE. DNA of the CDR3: TGTGCCAGCAGCGCAAGCGGGGTGCTTCAGCCCCAGCATTTT. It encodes CASSASGVLQPQHF.

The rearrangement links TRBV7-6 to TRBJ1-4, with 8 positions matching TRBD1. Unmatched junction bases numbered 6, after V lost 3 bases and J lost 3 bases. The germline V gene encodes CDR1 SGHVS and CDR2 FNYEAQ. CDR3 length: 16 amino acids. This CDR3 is CASSLYQGAANEKLFF. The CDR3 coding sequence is TGTGCCAGCAGCTTGTACCAGGGGGCTGCTAATGAAAAACTGTTTTTT. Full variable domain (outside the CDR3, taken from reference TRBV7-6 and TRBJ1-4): GAGVSQSPRYKVTKRGQDVALRCDPISGHVSLYWYRQALGQGPEFLTYFNYEAQQDKSGLPNDRFSAERPEGSISTLTIQRTEQRDSAMYRCASSLYQGAANEKLFFGSGTQLSVL.

CDR3 coding DNA: TGTGCCAGCAGTACTCCCGGGACAGGGAATCAGCCCCAGCATTTT. The encoded protein is CASSTPGTGNQPQHF. The V and J genes are TRBV6-6 and TRBJ1-5, with TRBD1 matching 9 bases. V lost 5 bases and J lost 4; bases outside the gene matches: 6. Germline V CDR1 and CDR2: MNHNY, SVGAGI (reference sequence). The CDR3 is 15 amino acids.

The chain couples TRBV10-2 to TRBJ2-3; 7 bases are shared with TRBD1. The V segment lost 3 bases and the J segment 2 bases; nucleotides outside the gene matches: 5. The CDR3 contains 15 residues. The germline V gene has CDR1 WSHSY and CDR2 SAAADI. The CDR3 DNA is TGCGCCAGCAGTGAATTGACAGGGTTCACAGATACGCAGTATTTT. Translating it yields CASSELTGFTDTQYF.

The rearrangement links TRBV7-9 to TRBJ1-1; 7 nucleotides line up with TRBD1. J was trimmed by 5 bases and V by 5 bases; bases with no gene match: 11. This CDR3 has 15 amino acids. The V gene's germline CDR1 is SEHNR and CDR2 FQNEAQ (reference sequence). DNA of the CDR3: TGTGCCAGCAGCGACACAGGGGCGGGATGGACTGAAGCTTTCTTT. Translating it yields CASSDTGAGWTEAFF.

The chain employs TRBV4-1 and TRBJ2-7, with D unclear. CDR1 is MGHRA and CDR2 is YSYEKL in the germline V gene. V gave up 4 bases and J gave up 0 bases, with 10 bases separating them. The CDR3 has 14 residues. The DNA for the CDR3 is TGCGCCAGCAGCCCCCGTGCCGGCTCCTACGAGCAGTACTTC. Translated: CASSPRAGSYEQYF.

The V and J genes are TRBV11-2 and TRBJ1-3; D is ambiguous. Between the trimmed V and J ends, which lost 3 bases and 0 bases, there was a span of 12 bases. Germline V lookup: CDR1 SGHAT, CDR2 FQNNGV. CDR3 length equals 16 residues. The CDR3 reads CASSLTASSSGNTIYF. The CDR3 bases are TGTGCCAGCAGCTTGACCGCGTCATCCTCTGGAAACACCATATATTTT.

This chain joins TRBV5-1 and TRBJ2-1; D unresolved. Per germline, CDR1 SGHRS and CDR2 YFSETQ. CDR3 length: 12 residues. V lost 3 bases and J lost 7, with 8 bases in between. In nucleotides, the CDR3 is TGCGCCAGCAGCTGGACCGCGAATGAGCAGTTCTTC. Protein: CASSWTANEQFF.

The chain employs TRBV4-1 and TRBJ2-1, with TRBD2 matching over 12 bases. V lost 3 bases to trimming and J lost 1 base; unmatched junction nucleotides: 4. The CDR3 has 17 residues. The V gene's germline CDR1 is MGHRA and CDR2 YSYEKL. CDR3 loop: CASSQETSGGSYNEQFF. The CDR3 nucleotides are TGCGCCAGCAGCCAGGAGACTAGCGGGGGTTCCTACAATGAGCAGTTCTTC.

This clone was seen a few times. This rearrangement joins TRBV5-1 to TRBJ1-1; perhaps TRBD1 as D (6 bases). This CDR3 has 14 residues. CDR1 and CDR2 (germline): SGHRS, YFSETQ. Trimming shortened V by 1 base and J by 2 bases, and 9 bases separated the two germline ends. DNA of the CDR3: TGCGCCAGCAGCTTGAAACAGGGAAACACTGAAGCTTTCTTT. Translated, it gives CASSLKQGNTEAFF. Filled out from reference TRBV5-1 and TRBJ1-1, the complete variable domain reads KAGVTQTPRYLIKTRGQQVTLSCSPISGHRSVSWYQQTPGQGLQFLFEYFSETQRNKGNFPGRFSGRQFSNSRSEMNVSTLELGDSALYLCASSLKQGNTEAFFGQGTRLTVV.

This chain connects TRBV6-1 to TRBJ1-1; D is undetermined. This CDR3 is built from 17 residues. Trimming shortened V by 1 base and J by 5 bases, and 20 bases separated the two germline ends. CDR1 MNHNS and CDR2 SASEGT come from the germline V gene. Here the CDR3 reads CASSEEGSVSLRTEAFF. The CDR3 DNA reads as TGTGCCAGCAGTGAAGAGGGCTCGGTCTCTTTAAGGACTGAAGCTTTCTTT.

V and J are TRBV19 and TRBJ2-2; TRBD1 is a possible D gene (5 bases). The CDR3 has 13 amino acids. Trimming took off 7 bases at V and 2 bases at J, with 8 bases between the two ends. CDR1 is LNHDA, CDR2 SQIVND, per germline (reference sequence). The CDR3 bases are TGTGCCAGTAAACAGGATAACACCGGGGAGCTGTTTTTT. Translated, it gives CASKQDNTGELFF.

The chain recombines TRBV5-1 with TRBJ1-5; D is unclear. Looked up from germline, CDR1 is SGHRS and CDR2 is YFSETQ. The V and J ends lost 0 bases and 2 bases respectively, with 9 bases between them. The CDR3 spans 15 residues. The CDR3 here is CASSLGEGGNQPQHF. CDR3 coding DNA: TGCGCCAGCAGCTTGGGAGAGGGAGGCAATCAGCCCCAGCATTTT.

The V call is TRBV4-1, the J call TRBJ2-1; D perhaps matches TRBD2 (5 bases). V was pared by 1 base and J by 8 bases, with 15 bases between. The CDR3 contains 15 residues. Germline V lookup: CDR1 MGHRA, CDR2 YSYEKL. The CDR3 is CASSQGNGVIDEQFF. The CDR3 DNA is TGCGCCAGCAGCCAAGGCAACGGGGTTATCGATGAGCAGTTCTTC.

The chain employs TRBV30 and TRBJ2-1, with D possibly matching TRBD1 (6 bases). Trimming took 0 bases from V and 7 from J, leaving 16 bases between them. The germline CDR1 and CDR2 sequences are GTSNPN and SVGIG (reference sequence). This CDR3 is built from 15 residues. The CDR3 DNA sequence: TGTGCCTGGAGTGTAGGGCAGGGGTTCGGGAATGAGCAGTTCTTC. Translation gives CAWSVGQGFGNEQFF.

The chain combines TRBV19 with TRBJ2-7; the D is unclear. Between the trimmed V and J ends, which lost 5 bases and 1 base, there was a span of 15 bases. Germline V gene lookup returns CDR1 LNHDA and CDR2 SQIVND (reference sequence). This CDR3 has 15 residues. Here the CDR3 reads CASSFGPAPSYEQYF. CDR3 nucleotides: TGTGCCAGTAGTTTCGGGCCCGCTCCATCCTACGAGCAGTACTTC.

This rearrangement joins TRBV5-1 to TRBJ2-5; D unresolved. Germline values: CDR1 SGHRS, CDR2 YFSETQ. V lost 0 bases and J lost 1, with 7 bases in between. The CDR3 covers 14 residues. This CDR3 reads CASSLGQFQETQYF. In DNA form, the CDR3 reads TGCGCCAGCAGCTTGGGGCAGTTCCAAGAGACCCAGTACTTC.

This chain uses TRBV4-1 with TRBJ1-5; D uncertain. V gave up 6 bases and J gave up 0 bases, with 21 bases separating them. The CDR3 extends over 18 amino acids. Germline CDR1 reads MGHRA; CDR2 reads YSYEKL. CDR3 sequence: CASSPLVSPETSNQPQHF. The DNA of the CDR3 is TGCGCCAGCAGTCCCCTAGTTTCACCAGAGACTAGCAATCAGCCCCAGCATTTT.

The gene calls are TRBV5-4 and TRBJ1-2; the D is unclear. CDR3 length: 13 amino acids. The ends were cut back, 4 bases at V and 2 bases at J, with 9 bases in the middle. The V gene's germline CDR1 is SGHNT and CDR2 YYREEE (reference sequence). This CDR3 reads CASSLAGNYGYTF. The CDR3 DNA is TGTGCCAGCAGCCTCGCAGGAAACTATGGCTACACCTTC. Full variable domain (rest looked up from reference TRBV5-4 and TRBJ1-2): ETGVTQSPTHLIKTRGQQVTLRCSSQSGHNTVSWYQQALGQGPQFIFQYYREEENGRGNFPPRFSGLQFPNYSSELNVNALELDDSALYLCASSLAGNYGYTFGSGTRLTVV.